This passage covers 14 T cell receptor beta chains from one sample sequenced in a study of blood T cell repertoires in COVID-19. Measured with immunoSEQ multiplex PCR; TCRdb has only the in-frame clones, and not every one. The sample has around 220,000 clones, around 87% seen once. The source material was peripheral blood. The origin of the receptors is a woman in her fifties or sixties with COVID-19, enrolled during active disease.

This sequence joins TRBV10-1 and TRBJ2-1, with 10 bases matching TRBD1. J gave up 5 bases and V 4 bases, and 8 bases lay outside the gene matches. The CDR3 consists of 16 residues. Germline CDR1 WNHNN, CDR2 SYGVQD (reference sequence). CDR3 protein: CASSAGTGADDNEQFF. In DNA, the CDR3 is TGCGCCAGCAGTGCAGGGACAGGGGCCGACGACAATGAGCAGTTCTTC.

This chain links TRBV19 with TRBJ2-1, with a tentative D call TRBD1 (5 bases). CDR3 size: 14 residues. Germline V lookup: CDR1 LNHDA, CDR2 SQIVND (reference sequence). V lost 3 bases and J 0 bases, leaving 6 bases between the germline ends. CDR3 nucleotide sequence: TGTGCCAGTAGTATCGACAGCTCCTACAATGAGCAGTTCTTC. Protein product: CASSIDSSYNEQFF.

This chain connects TRBV9 to TRBJ1-6, with TRBD1 matching over 7 bases. The germline V gene encodes CDR1 SGDLS and CDR2 YYNGEE. This CDR3 comprises 15 residues. V shed 2 bases and J 5 bases; nucleotides not matched to a gene: 4. The CDR3 bases are TGTGCCAGCAGCGTTACCGGGACAGATAATTCACCCCTCCACTTT. Its protein is CASSVTGTDNSPLHF.

The chain couples TRBV19 to TRBJ1-1; weak D call: TRBD1 (6 bases). The V gene lost 6 bases and the J gene lost 4 bases, with 15 bases spanning the gap. This CDR3 comprises 14 residues. The germline V gene has CDR1 LNHDA and CDR2 SQIVND (reference sequence). This chain's CDR3 is CASSKQGRGTEAFF. The CDR3 coding sequence is TGTGCCAGTAGCAAACAGGGTAGGGGCACTGAAGCTTTCTTT.

The chain has TRBV6-5 and TRBJ1-1; tentative D call: TRBD1 (5 bases). The germline V gene has CDR1 MNHEY and CDR2 SVGAGI. This CDR3 region has 14 residues. V shed 2 bases and J shed 2 bases, with 9 bases lying between them. This CDR3 is CASSYRGGNTEAFF. The CDR3 DNA reads TGTGCCAGCAGTTACAGGGGCGGCAACACTGAAGCTTTCTTT.

The chain uses TRBV30 and TRBJ2-2; D ambiguous. Germline CDR1 is GTSNPN and CDR2 is SVGIG (reference sequence). This CDR3 is built from 12 residues. With 0 bases removed from V and 6 bases from J, the gap between germline ends came to 5 bases. CDR3 protein: CAWSVNSGELFF. CDR3 sequence (DNA): TGTGCCTGGAGTGTAAACTCCGGGGAGCTGTTTTTT.

About this clone: An end of the junction does not agree with germline; a read error may underlie this. The rearrangement links TRBV5-1 to TRBJ2-5, with D perhaps TRBD1 (6 bases). Looked up from germline, CDR1 is SGHRS and CDR2 is YFSETQ. The CDR3 runs to 14 residues. The CDR3 sequence is CASSSYRDQETQYF. In DNA, the CDR3 is TGCGCCAGCAGCTCTTACAGGGACCAGGAGACCCAGTACTTC.

The rearrangement links TRBV24-1 to TRBJ1-5; possibly TRBD1 for D (5 bases). With 6 bases removed from V and 3 bases from J, the gap between germline ends came to 17 bases. The CDR3 runs 16 residues. In germline, CDR1 is KGHDR, CDR2 SFDVKD. The CDR3 nucleotides are TGTGCCACCAGTCGACAGACACTAAGAGACAATCAGCCCCAGCATTTT. Amino acids: CATSRQTLRDNQPQHF.

The V gene is TRBV27, the J gene TRBJ2-2; TRBD1 is a possible D gene (6 bases). Trimming cost V 0 bases and J 4 bases, with 12 bases left between them. This CDR3 region has 16 residues. Per germline, CDR1 MNHEY and CDR2 SMNVEV (reference sequence). The CDR3 protein is CASSLSIGGGTGELFF. In DNA form, the CDR3 reads TGTGCCAGCAGTTTATCGATAGGGGGTGGCACCGGGGAGCTGTTTTTT.

This sequence joins TRBV7-9 and TRBJ2-3; 10 bases agree with TRBD2. Germline loops: CDR1 SEHNR, CDR2 FQNEAQ (reference sequence). The ends lost 5 bases at V and 4 bases at J; junction bases unmatched: 3. This CDR3 is built from 14 residues. The CDR3 loop is CASSQTSGPDTQYF. The CDR3 bases are TGTGCCAGCAGCCAGACTAGCGGGCCAGATACGCAGTATTTT.

The chain employs TRBV4-1 and TRBJ1-2, with D uncertain. This CDR3 is built from 14 residues. Looked up from germline, CDR1 is MGHRA and CDR2 is YSYEKL. V lost 0 bases, J lost 4 bases, and 9 bases lay in between. The CDR3 DNA reads as TGCGCCAGCAGCCAAGATCCGGTTAGCTATGGCTACACCTTC. Its protein is CASSQDPVSYGYTF.

The rearrangement uses TRBV18 and TRBJ2-1, with a weak D call TRBD1 (5 bases). Germline-derived CDR1 and CDR2 are KGHSH and LQKENI. V lost 2 bases and J 7 bases, leaving 15 bases between the germline ends. The CDR3 has 15 residues. The CDR3 is CASSPKRSGKNEQFF. CDR3 DNA: TGTGCCAGCTCACCAAAAAGATCAGGGAAAAATGAGCAGTTCTTC.

This clone was detected a few times. The V gene is TRBV7-2, the J gene TRBJ2-7, with unresolved D. Germline lookup yields CDR1 SGHTA and CDR2 FQGNSA. V was trimmed by 5 bases and J by 3 bases, leaving 8 bases between them. This CDR3 contains 12 residues. The CDR3: CASSPTFYEQYF. CDR3 nucleotide sequence: TGTGCCAGCAGCCCAACTTTCTACGAGCAGTACTTC.

The rearrangement joins TRBV7-6 to TRBJ2-2; no clear D. This CDR3 is 17 amino acids long. The V end was cut by 1 base, the J end by 0 bases, with 12 bases between. Germline V gives CDR1 SGHVS, CDR2 FNYEAQ. The CDR3 DNA follows: TGTGCCAGCAGCTTAGAGGTAGCCCATACGAACACCGGGGAGCTGTTTTTT. Encoded protein: CASSLEVAHTNTGELFF.